This T cell receptor beta chain was sequenced in a study of cytomegalovirus exposure and HLA in healthy donors. Donors were nominally healthy when sampled, though unrecorded immune exposures were likely. Whole-study findings and limits: Most sequenced TCRs were rare (though some public TCRs occurred in many donors). In a later analysis, TCR association rates varied by HLA locus: DRB1 most, HLA-C fewest.

With 60 Vbeta and 13 Jbeta primers, the PCR was carried out. TCRdb keeps only in-frame clones here, not all; method: immunoSEQ multiplex PCR. Here the sample spans 200,000 to 250,000 clones, around 89% being singletons. The V and J ends lost 1 base and 4 bases respectively, with 16 bases between them. Germline CDR1 is MGHRA and CDR2 is YSYEKL. This CDR3 comprises 16 residues. In the case of this clone: Its target is unknown.

Sequences were obtained from PBMCs. The sequence was collected from a woman aged 18-29 years in good health and CMV-seronegative. This sequence joins TRBV4-1 and TRBJ1-2; possibly TRBD1 for D (6 bases). CDR3 amino acids: CASSQAGGARGYGYTF. DNA of the CDR3: TGCGCCAGCAGCCAAGCGGGGGGGGCGCGAGGCTATGGCTACACCTTC.